This T cell receptor beta chain is drawn from a study of T cell changes during pregnancy in multiple sclerosis. The CDR3 loop spans 16 amino acids. V dropped 1 base and J dropped 0; count of bases not matched to a gene: 4. The germline V gene has CDR1 SGHTA and CDR2 FQGNSA. TCRdb keeps only in-frame clones here, not all; method: immunoSEQ multiplex PCR. The sample consists of tens of thousands of clones, roughly 92% of them appearing once. The receptor was derived from a female donor in good health, enrolled as a control in a pregnancy study. The chain uses TRBV7-2 and TRBJ2-3; TRBD2 matches at 7 bases. The source was peripheral blood, collected in the third trimester of pregnancy. CDR3 sequence: CASSLGWGGSTDTQYF. In nucleotides, the CDR3 is TGTGCCAGCAGCTTAGGGTGGGGGGGTAGCACAGATACGCAGTATTTT.